The 19 T cell receptor beta chains below come from one sample, sequenced in a study of cytomegalovirus exposure and HLA in healthy donors. PCR primers comprised 60 Vbeta and 13 Jbeta primers. Using immunoSEQ multiplex PCR, the repertoire was profiled, and TCRdb retains in-frame clones only, with some absent. Of roughly 200,000 clones detected, around 81% appear once; the ten largest clones hold 4.5% to 6%. Input material: PBMCs. These receptors were collected from a man aged 35-49 years in good health and CMV-seronegative.

V gene TRBV6-1 combines with J gene TRBJ2-5; 14 bases map to TRBD2. V was pared by 4 bases and J by 7 bases, with 14 bases of the junction left unmatched. The CDR3 is made up of 18 amino acids. Looked up from germline, CDR1 is MNHNS and CDR2 is SASEGT. This chain's CDR3 is CASSGQTRLAGGLRTQYF. The CDR3 DNA follows: TGTGCCAGCAGTGGGCAAACGAGACTAGCGGGGGGGCTTAGGACCCAGTACTTC.

The CDR3 DNA is TGTGCCAGCAGCTTAGATATAGCGGGGGCGGGAGAGACCCAGTACTTC. Protein: CASSLDIAGAGETQYF. The rearrangement joins TRBV7-2 to TRBJ2-5; 9 bases agree with TRBD2. Germline values: CDR1 SGHTA, CDR2 FQGNSA. The trim removed 1 base at V and 4 bases at J, leaving 7 bases unmatched. The CDR3 totals 16 residues.

V usage is TRBV2 and J usage is TRBJ1-5; D remains ambiguous. Germline loops: CDR1 SNHLY, CDR2 FYNNEI. Trimming cost V 1 base and J 9 bases, with 7 bases left between them. There are 12 residues in the CDR3. The CDR3 coding sequence is TGTGCCAGCAGTGAAGGCAGAAGGCCCCAGCATTTT. It specifies CASSEGRRPQHF.

The gene calls are TRBV2 and TRBJ2-7, with 8 bases identical to TRBD2. The CDR3 extends over 18 amino acids. CDR1 SNHLY and CDR2 FYNNEI come from the germline V gene. V dropped 11 bases and J dropped 5; count of bases not matched to a gene: 26. This CDR3 is CAGAMRWLSGSVRNEQYF. The DNA of the CDR3 is TGTGCCGGCGCAATGAGGTGGTTGAGCGGGAGTGTAAGGAACGAGCAGTACTTC. The whole variable domain, remainder taken from reference TRBV2 and TRBJ2-7, is EPEVTQTPSHQVTQMGQEVILRCVPISNHLYFYWYRQILGQKVEFLVSFYNNEISEKSEIFDDQFSVERPDGSNFTLKIRSTKLEDSAMYFCAGAMRWLSGSVRNEQYFGPGTRLTVT.

This chain joins TRBV2 and TRBJ1-2; TRBD1 aligns across 8 bases. This CDR3 contains 12 residues. CDR1 and CDR2 from the germline V gene are SNHLY and FYNNEI. The J segment lost 6 bases and the V segment lost 7 bases, leaving 4 bases of the junction unmatched. The CDR3 loop reads CASMNRGDGYTF. The CDR3 DNA reads as TGTGCCAGCATGAACAGGGGGGATGGCTACACCTTC.

CDR3 sequence (DNA): TGCGCCAGCAGCTTGAGGGACAGCCGCTCTGGGGCCAACGTCCTGACTTTC. Amino acids: CASSLRDSRSGANVLTF. The V call is TRBV5-1, the J call TRBJ2-6; 7 bases fit TRBD1. This CDR3 contains 17 residues. Germline loops: CDR1 SGHRS, CDR2 YFSETQ. V was pared by 1 base and J by 0 bases, with 4 bases of the junction left unmatched.

This chain uses TRBV7-8 with TRBJ2-1; 7 positions agree with TRBD2. This CDR3 has 13 amino acids. The germline gives CDR1 SGHVS, CDR2 FQNEAQ. Trimming removed 5 bases from V and 5 bases from J; junction bases left unmatched: 3. The CDR3 is CASSAREDNEQFF. The CDR3 region has the DNA TGTGCCAGCAGCGCCCGGGAGGACAATGAGCAGTTCTTC.

V is TRBV7-2 and J is TRBJ2-7; 10 positions match TRBD2. The CDR3 contains 16 residues. Trimming took 4 bases from V and 0 from J; bases not matched to a gene: 6. CDR1 is SGHTA and CDR2 is FQGNSA in the germline V gene. In nucleotides, the CDR3 is TGTGCCAGCAGCTACACTAGCGGGGTCAGCTCCTACGAGCAGTACTTC. Protein product: CASSYTSGVSSYEQYF.

The V and J genes are TRBV5-4 and TRBJ2-2, with 10 bases matching TRBD2. The CDR3 sequence is 16 residues long. CDR1 and CDR2 from the germline V gene are SGHNT and YYREEE (reference sequence). With V trimmed by 1 base and J by 5 bases, 5 bases remained unmatched. The CDR3 DNA is TGTGCCAGCAGCTTGAGACTAGCGGGTAGAACCGGGGAGCTGTTTTTT. Encoded protein: CASSLRLAGRTGELFF. The full variable domain, in which reference TRBV5-4 and TRBJ2-2 provide the parts outside the CDR3, is ETGVTQSPTHLIKTRGQQVTLRCSSQSGHNTVSWYQQALGQGPQFIFQYYREEENGRGNFPPRFSGLQFPNYSSELNVNALELDDSALYLCASSLRLAGRTGELFFGEGSRLTVL.

The CDR3, as DNA: TGTGCCAGTAGTATCCCTCCGGGACAGGGTACCGGGGAGCTGTTTTTT. This sequence encodes CASSIPPGQGTGELFF. The chain carries TRBV19 and TRBJ2-2, with 9 bases fitting TRBD1. V was pared by 3 bases and J by 5 bases, with 7 bases of the junction left unmatched. Germline V lookup: CDR1 LNHDA, CDR2 SQIVND (reference sequence). This CDR3 contains 16 residues.

CDR3 DNA: TGTGCCAGCAGCTTAGTATCTAGGGGATCGGATGGCTACACCTTC. Translated, it gives CASSLVSRGSDGYTF. The chain carries TRBV5-4 and TRBJ1-2, with a weak D call TRBD1 (5 bases). Germline V CDR1 and CDR2: SGHNT, YYREEE (reference sequence). V was shortened by 2 bases and J by 6 bases, with 17 bases between the two germline ends. The CDR3 spans 15 residues.

The chain employs TRBV5-1 and TRBJ2-3; 14 bases are shared with TRBD2. CDR1 is SGHRS and CDR2 is YFSETQ in the germline V gene. The V segment lost 6 bases and the J segment 2 bases; nucleotides outside the gene matches: 14. The CDR3 loop spans 19 amino acids. The CDR3 DNA reads as TGCGCCAGCAAACGGGTGACTAGCGGGGGGGCCGGTTACACAGATACGCAGTATTTT. This encodes CASKRVTSGGAGYTDTQYF.

V is TRBV5-6 and J is TRBJ2-7; TRBD1 is a possible D gene (6 bases). V was shortened by 0 bases and J by 6 bases, with 10 bases between the two germline ends. Germline V gene lookup returns CDR1 SGHDT and CDR2 YYEEEE. The CDR3 runs 13 residues. The CDR3 region is CASSLGKGGEQYF. CDR3 nucleotides: TGTGCCAGCAGCTTGGGAAAAGGGGGCGAGCAGTACTTC. Drawing the rest from reference TRBV5-6 and TRBJ2-7, the complete variable domain is DAGVTQSPTHLIKTRGQQVTLRCSPKSGHDTVSWYQQALGQGPQFIFQYYEEEERQRGNFPDRFSGHQFPNYSSELNVNALLLGDSALYLCASSLGKGGEQYFGPGTRLTVT.

This clone was seen only a few times. V is TRBV5-6 and J is TRBJ2-7, with 9 bases lining up with TRBD1. The junction had 5 bases not matched to a gene; V was cut back by 3 bases and J by 1 base. This CDR3 is built from 15 residues. Germline V gives CDR1 SGHDT, CDR2 YYEEEE. DNA of the CDR3: TGTGCCAGCAGCTCGACAGGGGGTAAATCCTACGAGCAGTACTTC. Its protein is CASSSTGGKSYEQYF.

The chain's CDR3 is CASSPPRTSPDTQYF. CDR3 coding DNA: TGTGCCAGCTCACCACCTAGGACTAGCCCAGATACGCAGTATTTT. The chain couples TRBV18 to TRBJ2-3, with 8 bases identical to TRBD2. With V trimmed by 0 bases and J by 4 bases, 3 bases remained unmatched. In germline, CDR1 is KGHSH, CDR2 LQKENI. The CDR3 sequence is 15 residues long.

The chain links TRBV5-1 to TRBJ2-5; 9 nucleotides agree with TRBD2. The V segment lost 4 bases and the J segment 1 base; nucleotides outside the gene matches: 11. Per germline, CDR1 SGHRS and CDR2 YFSETQ. The CDR3 has 17 amino acids. CDR3 DNA: TGCGCCAGCAGCGACGGCCCCAGCGGGGGGTTCCAAGAGACCCAGTACTTC. Translation gives CASSDGPSGGFQETQYF.

The J gene is TRBJ2-5, the V gene TRBV7-3, with 9 positions matching TRBD1. The J call may not be correct, given that the DNA end is closer to TRBJ2-7. This CDR3 is 14 amino acids long. Germline V lookup: CDR1 SGHTA, CDR2 FQGTGA. The DNA for the CDR3 is TGTGCCAGCAGCTTAGGGGGACAGGGATACGAGCAGTACTTC. This translates into CASSLGGQGYEQYF.

The genes are TRBV2 and TRBJ2-1; possible D gene TRBD2, 6 bases. Germline V gene lookup returns CDR1 SNHLY and CDR2 FYNNEI. CDR3 length: 17 amino acids. With 5 bases removed from V and 4 bases from J, the gap between germline ends came to 21 bases. The CDR3 region is CASSKYLRGSSYNEQFF. The CDR3 DNA follows: TGTGCCAGCAGTAAATATTTGCGGGGCAGTAGTTACAATGAGCAGTTCTTC.

The chain uses TRBV29-1 and TRBJ2-1, with 8 bases matching TRBD1. Germline CDR1 reads SQVTM; CDR2 reads ANQGSEA. Unmatched junction bases numbered 4, after V lost 7 bases and J lost 5 bases. This CDR3 spans 12 amino acids. CDR3 sequence (DNA): TGCAGCGCTAGGACAGGGAACAATGAGCAGTTCTTC. This gives the protein CSARTGNNEQFF.